This is a list of T cell receptor beta chains from one sample in a study of CD8 T cells in ankylosing spondylitis. TCRdb reanalysed the 5' RACE reads using MiXCR and keeps one entry per CDR3 protein. The sample has 6,000 to 8,500 distinct CDR3 sequences, 8.2% seen once. Input material: blood, either unsorted or a sorted T cell fraction (not recorded which). The receptors come from a male donor with ankylosing spondylitis or in good health (not recorded which). CDR3s include the opening cysteine and the closing phenylalanine or tryptophan. Each record gives: J gene, V gene, D gene, clone size, CDR3 DNA, CDR3 protein. D genes are given only for firm matches. Part of the rows lack a size; the others show once, few, many or a class for expanded clones.

>TRBJ2-5|TRBV9|.|few
TGTGCCAGCAGCGTAGGTGGGGGTTGGGACGAGACCCAGTACTTC
CASSVGGGWDETQYF
>TRBJ1-3|TRBV9|.|many
TGTGCCAGCAGCCTAGGGGTTGGGTCTGGAAACACCATATATTTT
CASSLGVGSGNTIYF
>TRBJ1-4|TRBV9|TRBD1|many
TGTGCCAGCAGCGCGGGACAGGGGGTGGAAAAACTGTTTTTT
CASSAGQGVEKLFF
>TRBJ2-1|TRBV9|.|medium-sized
TGTGCCAGCAGCGATACGCGGTCGAGCTCCTACAATGAGCAGTTCTTC
CASSDTRSSSYNEQFF
>TRBJ2-1|TRBV9|.|many
TGTGCCAGCAGCGTAGTTACCCAGGGAAATGAGCAGTTCTTC
CASSVVTQGNEQFF
>TRBJ2-1|TRBV9|.|few
TGTGCCAGCAGCGTAGGGCTGGGGCAGGGTAAGGGGAATGAGCAGTTCTTC
CASSVGLGQGKGNEQFF
>TRBJ2-2|TRBV9|TRBD2|many
TGTGCCAGCAGCGTAAATCGGGAGGGAACGAACACCGGGGAGCTGTTTTTT
CASSVNREGTNTGELFF
>TRBJ2-2|TRBV9|.|few
TGTGCCAGCAGCGTTCAGGGTGGCGGGGAGCTGTTTTTT
CASSVQGGGELFF
>TRBJ2-3|TRBV9|.|medium-sized
TGTGCCAGCAGCGTAACGTCGGGGCGGTTCACAGATACGCAGTATTTT
CASSVTSGRFTDTQYF
>TRBJ2-5|TRBV9|.|many
TGTGCCAGCAGCGTAGATGGGGGGCAAGAGACCCAGTACTTC
CASSVDGGQETQYF
>TRBJ2-2|TRBV9|.|medium-sized
TGTGCCAGCAGCGCAGGGGGGGAGCTGTTTTTT
CASSAGGELFF
>TRBJ2-1|TRBV9|.|many
TGTGCCAGCAGCCCTTGGGGGGCAAATGAGCAGTTCTTC
CASSPWGANEQFF
>TRBJ1-1|TRBV15|.|many
TGTGCCACCAGCAGAGCTAAGGCAGGGAGAGCTTTCTTT
CATSRAKAGRAFF
>TRBJ2-3|TRBV9|TRBD2|.
TGTGCCAGCAGCTCCACTGGGCGGGGGGGCTTAACAGATACGCAGTATTTT
CASSSTGRGGLTDTQYF
>TRBJ2-2|TRBV9|.|many
TGTGCCAGCAGCGCTATTGCGGGGTGGGGCACCGGGGAGCTGTTTTTT
CASSAIAGWGTGELFF
>TRBJ2-1|TRBV9|TRBD2|many
TGTGCCAGCAGCCCTCCCTCTAGCGGGAGGTACAATGAGCAGTTCTTC
CASSPPSSGRYNEQFF
>TRBJ2-2|TRBV9|.|many
TGTGCCAGCAGCGTAGGACGAGTAGATCCCCTCACCGGGGAGCTGTTTTTT
CASSVGRVDPLTGELFF
>TRBJ1-2|TRBV9|.|medium-sized
TGTGCCAGCGGAGGGGATTTCTATGGCTACACCTTC
CASGGDFYGYTF
>TRBJ2-1|TRBV9|TRBD2|medium-sized
TGTGCCAGCAGCCCTTTATACCCGGGACTAGCGGAGGGGGAATGGTACAATGAGCAGTTCTTC
CASSPLYPGLAEGEWYNEQFF
>TRBJ2-3|TRBV9|TRBD1|few
TGTGCCAGCAGCGCTACCGGGACAGGTGGTCGCGCAGATACGCAGTATTTT
CASSATGTGGRADTQYF
>TRBJ2-3|TRBV9|.|few
TGTGCCAGCAGCGTAAAAGGGGTCCGCACAGATACGCAGTATTTT
CASSVKGVRTDTQYF
>TRBJ2-3|TRBV9|.|many
TGTGCCAGCAGCGCTCAGACTGGTTATAGCACAGATACGCAGTATTTT
CASSAQTGYSTDTQYF
>TRBJ2-6|TRBV9|.|many
TGTGCCAGCAGCGTAGCCCGGGGCCCTTCCCCTTACTCTGGGGCCAACGTCCTGACTTTC
CASSVARGPSPYSGANVLTF
>TRBJ2-1|TRBV9|TRBD1|.
TGTGCCAGCAGCGTAGAAGGGACAGGCTTCAATGAGCAGTTCTTC
CASSVEGTGFNEQFF
>TRBJ2-3|TRBV11-2|TRBD1|many
TGTGCCAGCAGCTTCGCCGGGACAGGGGGCACAGATACGCAGTATTTT
CASSFAGTGGTDTQYF
>TRBJ2-1|TRBV9|.|few
TGTGCCAGCAGCGTAGAAGGGTACAATGAGCAGTTCTTC
CASSVEGYNEQFF